This record looks at one T cell receptor beta chain sequence and its context. This clone was seen a single time. The clone's antigen remains unknown. Base qualities are missing; no much larger clone stands one base away. V is reduced by 8 bases and J by 0 bases, leaving a spacing of 8 bases between them. From the germline V gene, CDR1 is MNHNS and CDR2 is SASEGT. From the cysteine up to the phenylalanine, the CDR3 has a length of 13 residues. The sequence is cut down to CDR3 DNA, 39 bases in frame from base 1. The cohort comprised under 700 healthy bone marrow donors. At the time of sampling, every cohort member was nominally healthy, though immune exposures that went unrecorded were likely present. The donor was CMV seropositive and belonged to the group of 250 to 300 seropositive cohort members. Each donor provided a peripheral blood sample, and peripheral blood mononuclear cells were used for TCR beta sequencing. Genomic DNA was extracted from the blood cell samples with the Qiagen DNeasy Blood Extraction Kit.

The data are from a study of cytomegalovirus exposure and HLA in healthy donors (dated by TCRdb to about 2017). For context, the study as a whole: An earlier analysis of a few hundred of the donors reported about 260 Gb of sequence data and some 110 million unique TCR beta sequences obtained from approximately 180 million T cells. About 300 gigabases of sequencing data and approximately 84 million unique TCR sequences were included in an early release covering 550 to 650 HLA-typed donors. Of the roughly 390 genotyped donors, 75% to 85% were placed in the genetic ancestry cluster associated with self-reported Caucasian donors. The aim of the study was to test whether cataloging public T cell receptors could identify signatures of past pathogen exposure. The study used immunosequencing to profile the T cell repertoires of 670 or so subjects and linked those repertoires to cytomegalovirus serostatus. Along with the approximately 700-subject first cohort, a separate validation cohort of over a hundred different subjects was used. To predict cytomegalovirus infection status, the study brought together high-throughput TCR immunosequencing, statistical association of individual TCRs with disease status, and machine learning. A later analysis re-examined previously published TCR beta repertoires from roughly 720 donors and added high-resolution HLA genotyping to investigate patterns of TCR occurrence. The later analysis used no new phenotypic data to find candidate immune exposures, relying instead on TCR beta sequences and their occurrence across donors. In an earlier analysis of roughly 600 of the donors, high-throughput TCR beta sequencing was used to judge whether each TCR beta V gene segment behaved as functional or pseudogenic. Donor age, sex, ethnicity and CMV serostatus were compiled alongside the repertoire data. A later genetic analysis used genome-wide SNP genotypes for about 65% of the roughly 700 donors, treating that subset as a discovery cohort. All discovery cohort repertoires had been generated using a single sequencing platform. Both class I and class II loci were covered by HLA typing, at four-digit resolution. Typing coverage varied by locus: about 620-640 donors for A, B, C, DRB1 and DQB1; around 560 for DQA1; around 610 for DPA1; more than 450 for DPB1. Roughly 5 DR-DQ haplotypes were handled as single units for association and clustering because linkage in the cohort was strong. On average, approximately 250,000 unique TCR beta nucleotide sequences were sequenced per donor among 300 to 500 genotyped donors of the cohort, with approximately 18% of those sequences being non-productive. Here is what the overall study found, with its caveats: The presence/absence analyses assumed that sequencing depth was roughly uniform across donors, and that assumption may not be true. Most TCR sequences were observed very rarely across donors, whereas some public TCRs were present in many individuals. Because the 87-base-pair reads could not distinguish some IMGT-functional V segments, including TRBV6-2 and TRBV6-3, those segments were excluded. A further reported finding was that TCR beta sequences accurately predicted the HLA-A and HLA-B alleles for most subjects in the first cohort. Only TCR beta chains were sequenced in this cohort, and the absence of alpha or paired-chain data limited detectable features. In the study, around 150 TCR beta chains were listed as associated with cytomegalovirus. In a later genetic analysis, fewer N-insertions in productive TCRs were reported among donors in an Asian-associated ancestry cluster than the approximately 710-donor mean. An earlier analysis of approximately 600 of the donors showed that most TCR beta V segments appeared in productive rearrangements either about 90% or about 30% of the time, which broadly matched IMGT annotations. Because counts were too low, 15 to 20 rarely observed V segments, including chromosome 9 orphons, were excluded from the earlier analysis of roughly 580 of the donors. HLA typing was unavailable for some donors at each locus, so association tests used only the typed subset. CMV serostatus was the only immune exposure information available for the cohort. Strong co-occurrence of HLA alleles, especially DR and DQ, made assigning TCR associations to individual alleles difficult. In vitro tests confirmed that three of the cytomegalovirus-associated TCR beta chains recognize cytomegalovirus antigens. Most CMV-associated TCR beta chains appeared to be HLA-restricted in a later analysis, and the HLA associations seemed to be driven largely by CMV exposure. At a false discovery rate of 0.05, a later analysis linked about 17,000 TCR beta sequences to specific HLA alleles. In a later analysis, several top co-occurrence clusters were reported to appear linked to parvovirus B19, influenza, CMV and Epstein-Barr virus. Linkage disequilibrium might explain the correlated functional status among segregating V segments, but an unknown experimental factor could not be ruled out. An association between a missense DCLRE1C variant and V-gene and J-gene trimming of TCR beta chains was found in a later genetic analysis and replicated in an independent cohort. In a later analysis, HLA-associated TCR beta chains showed more clonal expansion and lower generation probabilities than non-associated chains that were equally common. In a later analysis, the rate of TCR association differed among HLA loci, with DRB1 alleles having the most associated TCRs and HLA-C alleles having the fewest. A cluster of highly shared sequence variants was judged likely to be a technical artifact of the sequencing pipeline. The authors suggested that the approach could potentially be generalized to other disease states and immunological phenotypes. In both the original and validation cohorts, the classifier was reported to diagnose cytomegalovirus status with high specificity and sensitivity.

Libraries came from the immunoSEQ multiplex PCR assay. For the multiplex PCR, a mixture combining 60 forward primers for TCR Vbeta segments and 13 reverse primers for TCR Jbeta segments was used. The CDR3 region of rearranged TCR beta genes was amplified from genomic DNA by a multiplex PCR assay. The Illumina HiSeq System was used to sequence the amplified TCR beta libraries as 87-base-pair reads. The authors' analysis ran thus. A later analysis tallied 80 million to 95 million unique TCR beta chains across the roughly 610 repertoires, and about 12 million of those chains were shared by two or more donors. Raw reads were error-corrected and collapsed into unique sequences by a nearest-neighbor algorithm in which closely related sequences were merged to remove PCR and sequencing errors. V, D and J gene segments were assigned by aligning CDR3 sequences to IMGT reference sequences. Each retained sequence needed at least a six-nucleotide match to both a V gene segment and a J gene segment. Rearrangements were classified as productive when the CDR3 lacked stop codons and remained in frame with V and J, and all other rearrangements were classified as non-productive. CDR3 was defined by IMGT convention, running from the second conserved V-encoded cysteine to the conserved J-encoded phenylalanine. The earlier analysis of some 600 of the donors excluded sequences that lacked an unambiguous match to a single V gene segment. In an earlier analysis of roughly 600 of the donors, a V segment was called functional when productive rearrangements were above 56.7%, and segregating when the standard deviation between donors exceeded 5%. A statistical classification framework was developed to diagnose cytomegalovirus status using the catalog of TCR beta chain sequences. In a later analysis, TCR nucleotide sequences were compared against IMGT/GENE-DB human TR gene sequences so that V and J genes could be assigned. In a later analysis, CDR3 sequences and most-parsimonious VDJ recombination scenarios were assigned using the TCRdist pipeline. A later analysis defined each TCR beta chain by its CDR3 amino acid sequence plus V-gene family, and excluded reads lacking a unique V-gene family. To address suspected cross-contamination and a sequencing artifact, a later analysis removed around 600 highly shared, low-generation-probability nucleotide sequences. For each public chain, a later analysis derived a clonal expansion index from normalized ranks of inferred template counts within each repertoire. In a later analysis, generation probabilities were computed using a VDJ recombination model fitted to out-of-frame rearrangements, and the results were checked against IGoR. In a later analysis, TCR-TCR, TCR-HLA and TCR-CMV co-occurrence was scored with hypergeometric tests, and a repertoire-size bias correction was applied to TCR pairs. In a later analysis, false discovery rates were estimated by permuting HLA or CMV assignments 20 times. In a later analysis, co-occurring TCRs were grouped using DBSCAN, with TCRdist sequence similarity added in when clustering inside HLA-allele-positive subsets. For co-occurrence clustering, repertoires with fewer than 30,000 or more than 120,000 public chains were excluded, along with several repertoires with anomalous nucleotide sharing. TCRdb mirrors the immuneACCESS table, restricted to in-frame sequences. Some clones are absent from its copies; in checked studies, under half trace to an unresolved V gene, and the reason for the others is unknown. V and J calls and clone size are as listed in that table; D and trimming were resolved from the DNA. The sample includes around 61,000 clones, with 68% observed a single time. The ten largest clonotypes hold less than 20% of the sample.

The sample taken for sequencing was PBMCs. The sequence was collected from a man aged 40-55 years in good health and CMV-seropositive. The chain is assembled from TRBV6-1 and TRBJ1-5, and perhaps TRBD1 as D gene, on 5 matching bases. CDR3 sequence: CASSDSSNQPQHF. The nucleotides read TGTGCCAGCTCCGACAGTAGCAATCAGCCCCAGCATTTT.